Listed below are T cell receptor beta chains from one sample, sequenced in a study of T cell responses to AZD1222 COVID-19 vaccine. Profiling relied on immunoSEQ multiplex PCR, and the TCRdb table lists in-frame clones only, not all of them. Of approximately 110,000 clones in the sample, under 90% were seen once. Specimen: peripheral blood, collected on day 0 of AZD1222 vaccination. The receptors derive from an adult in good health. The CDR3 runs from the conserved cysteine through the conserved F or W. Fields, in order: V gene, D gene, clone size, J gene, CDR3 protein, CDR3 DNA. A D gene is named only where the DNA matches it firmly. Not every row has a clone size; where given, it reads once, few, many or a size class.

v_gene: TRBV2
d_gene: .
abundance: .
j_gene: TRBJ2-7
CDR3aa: CASSEALDEQYF
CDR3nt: TGTGCCAGCAGTGAAGCGCTAGACGAGCAGTACTTC

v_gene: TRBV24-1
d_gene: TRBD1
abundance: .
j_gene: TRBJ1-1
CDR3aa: CATSDSRGGNTEAFF
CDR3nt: TGTGCCACCAGTGATTCCAGGGGGGGGAACACTGAAGCTTTCTTT

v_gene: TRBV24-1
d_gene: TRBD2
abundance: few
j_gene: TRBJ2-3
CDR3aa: CATSDLRLAGGADTQYF
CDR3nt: TGTGCCACCAGTGATTTGAGGCTAGCGGGAGGGGCAGATACGCAGTATTTT

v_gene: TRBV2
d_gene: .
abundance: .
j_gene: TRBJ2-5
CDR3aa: CASTGQQGETQYF
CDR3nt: TGTGCCAGCACTGGACAGCAGGGAGAGACCCAGTACTTC

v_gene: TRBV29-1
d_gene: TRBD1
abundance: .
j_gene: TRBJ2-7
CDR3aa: CSVEDRTGLSYEQYF
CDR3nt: TGCAGCGTTGAAGATCGGACAGGCCTCTCCTACGAGCAGTACTTC

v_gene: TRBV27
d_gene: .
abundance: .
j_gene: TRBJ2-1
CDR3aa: CASSLLGQGYNEQFF
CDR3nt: TGTGCCAGCAGTTTGTTAGGGCAGGGCTACAATGAGCAGTTCTTC

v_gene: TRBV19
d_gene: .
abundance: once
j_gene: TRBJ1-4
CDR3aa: CASRVPPGGSNEKLFF
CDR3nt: TGTGCCAGTAGAGTCCCCCCCGGGGGTTCAAATGAAAAACTGTTTTTT

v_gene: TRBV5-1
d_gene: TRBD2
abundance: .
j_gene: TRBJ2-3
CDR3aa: CASSSSLAVRSTDTQYF
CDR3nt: TGCGCCAGCAGCTCGTCACTAGCGGTCCGGAGCACAGATACGCAGTATTTT

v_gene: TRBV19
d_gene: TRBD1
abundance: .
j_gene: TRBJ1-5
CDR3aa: CASTDGRGNRPQHF
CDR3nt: TGTGCCAGTACTGACGGCAGGGGGAATCGGCCCCAGCATTTT

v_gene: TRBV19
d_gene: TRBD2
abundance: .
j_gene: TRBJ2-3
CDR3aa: CASQPGLAGDYTQYF
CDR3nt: TGTGCCAGTCAACCGGGACTAGCGGGGGACTATACGCAGTATTTT

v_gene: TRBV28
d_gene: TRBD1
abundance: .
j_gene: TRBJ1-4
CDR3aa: CASSVGTAVLVKLFF
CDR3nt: TGTGCCAGCAGTGTAGGGACAGCGGTTTTGGTAAAACTGTTTTTT

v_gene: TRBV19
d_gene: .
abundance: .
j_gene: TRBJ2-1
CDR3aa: CASSIDRYTEQFF
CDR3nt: TGTGCCAGTAGTATAGATAGGTACACCGAGCAGTTCTTC

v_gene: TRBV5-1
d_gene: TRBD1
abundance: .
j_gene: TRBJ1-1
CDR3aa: CASSLPELGGGTEAFF
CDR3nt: TGCGCCAGCAGCTTGCCTGAGTTAGGGGGCGGCACTGAAGCTTTCTTT

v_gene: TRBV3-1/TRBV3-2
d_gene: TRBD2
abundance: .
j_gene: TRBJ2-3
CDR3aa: CASSQAGGASTDTQYF
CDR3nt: TGTGCCAGCAGCCAAGCGGGGGGGGCCAGCACAGATACGCAGTATTTT

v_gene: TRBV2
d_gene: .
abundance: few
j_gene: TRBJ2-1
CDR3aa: CASRAYNEQFF
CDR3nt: TGTGCCAGCAGGGCCTACAATGAGCAGTTCTTC

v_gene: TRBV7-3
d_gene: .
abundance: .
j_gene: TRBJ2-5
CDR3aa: CASSLMGVGQETQYF
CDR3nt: TGTGCCAGCAGCTTAATGGGCGTAGGTCAAGAGACCCAGTACTTC

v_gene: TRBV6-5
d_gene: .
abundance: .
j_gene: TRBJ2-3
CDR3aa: CASSRRGRNTDTQYF
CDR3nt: TGTGCCAGCAGCCGGCGGGGACGGAACACAGATACGCAGTATTTT

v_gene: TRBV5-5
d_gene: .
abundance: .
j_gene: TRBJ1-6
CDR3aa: CASSLGSSYNSPLHF
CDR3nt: TGTGCCAGCAGCTTGGGGAGCTCCTATAATTCACCCCTCCACTTT

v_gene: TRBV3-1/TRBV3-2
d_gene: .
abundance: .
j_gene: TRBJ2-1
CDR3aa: CASTSWALYNEQFF
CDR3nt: TGTGCCAGCACCTCCTGGGCTTTGTACAATGAGCAGTTCTTC

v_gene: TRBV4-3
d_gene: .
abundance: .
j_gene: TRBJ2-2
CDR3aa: CASSQDYNTGELFF
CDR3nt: TGCGCCAGCAGCCAAGACTACAACACCGGGGAGCTGTTTTTT

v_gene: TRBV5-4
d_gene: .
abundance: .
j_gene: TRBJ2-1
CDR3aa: CASSPSSTEQFF
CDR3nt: TGTGCCAGCAGTCCTAGTAGCACTGAGCAGTTCTTC